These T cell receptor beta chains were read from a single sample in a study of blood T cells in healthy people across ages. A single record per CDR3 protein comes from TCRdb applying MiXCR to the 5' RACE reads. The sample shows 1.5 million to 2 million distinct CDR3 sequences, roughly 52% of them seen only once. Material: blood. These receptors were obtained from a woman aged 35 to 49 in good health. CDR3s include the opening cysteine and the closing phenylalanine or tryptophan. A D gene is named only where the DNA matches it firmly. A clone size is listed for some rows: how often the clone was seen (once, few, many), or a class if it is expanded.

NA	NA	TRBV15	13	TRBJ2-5	TGTGCCACCAGCAGAGACCCAGAAGGGACCCAGTACTTC	CATSRDPEGTQYF
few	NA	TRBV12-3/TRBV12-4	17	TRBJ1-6	TGTGCCAGCAGCAAAACAACCCGGACAGTTGAGAATTCACCCCTCCACTTT	CASSKTTRTVENSPLHF
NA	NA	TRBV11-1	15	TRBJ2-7	TGTGCCAGCAGCTTAGGAGCGGTTCTCCTCCACGAGCAGTACTTC	CASSLGAVLLHEQYF
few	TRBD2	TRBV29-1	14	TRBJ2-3	TGCATAGCGGCCGGCGGGGGGAACCCATATACGCAGTATTTT	CIAAGGGNPYTQYF
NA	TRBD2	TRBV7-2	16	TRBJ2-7	TGTGCCAGCAGCTTAGAATGGGCGCGGGGGGTAAATGAGCAGTACTTC	CASSLEWARGVNEQYF
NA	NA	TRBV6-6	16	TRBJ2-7	TGTGCCTGCAGTTACTCCGAAGTAAGTTATCGTTACGAGCAGTACTTC	CACSYSEVSYRYEQYF
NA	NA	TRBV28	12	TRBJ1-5	TGTGCCAGCACCTTTAGCAATCAGCCCCAGCATTTT	CASTFSNQPQHF
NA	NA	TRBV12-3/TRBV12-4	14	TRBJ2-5	TGTGCCAGCAGGCTCACCCGGGCTCAAGAGACCCAGTACTTC	CASRLTRAQETQYF
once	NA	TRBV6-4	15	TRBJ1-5	TGTGCCAGCCTGTTTATTGGACGGCGGACGCAGCCCCAGCATTTT	CASLFIGRRTQPQHF
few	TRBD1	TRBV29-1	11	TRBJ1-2	TGCAGCGCTTACAGGGGTCATGGCTACACCTTC	CSAYRGHGYTF
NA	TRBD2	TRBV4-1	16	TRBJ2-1	TGCGCCAGCAGCCCCGAAGCGGGGATAACCTACAATGAGCAGTTCTTC	CASSPEAGITYNEQFF